This T cell receptor (beta chain) was retrieved from a study of blood T cell repertoires in COVID-19. Trimming pared 4 bases from V and 1 base from J, leaving 10 bases between. The CDR3 spans 14 residues. Per germline, CDR1 MNHEY and CDR2 SVGEGT. Profiling relied on immunoSEQ multiplex PCR, and the TCRdb table lists in-frame clones only, not all of them. Of around 130,000 clones listed, around four fifths are singletons. The chain links TRBV6-2 or TRBV6-3 to TRBJ2-5, with D maybe TRBD2 (7 bases). The sequence was collected from a man aged 35 to 55 with active or convalescent COVID-19. Sequencing was carried out using peripheral blood. The CDR3 bases are TGTGCCAGCAGTTTAGGGGGGGTCCAAGAGACCCAGTACTTC. Protein product: CASSLGGVQETQYF.